This record looks at one TCR beta chain sequence and its context. Which antigen it targets is not known. No base quality information exists; no much larger clone differs at one position. Each collaborating institution followed its own protocols to collect whole blood in K2EDTA tubes. For TCRbeta analysis, collaborator samples were shipped as frozen whole blood, as isolated PBMCs, or as DNA extracted from either sample type. TCRbeta CDR3 regions were amplified from genomic DNA using the immunoSEQ Assay, a bias-controlled multiplex PCR. On the study's bioinformatics: Within the assay, amplification of reference gene primers was used to estimate how many nucleated cells each sample contained. Sequence reads were collapsed and filtered to measure the absolute abundance of every unique TCRbeta CDR3 rearrangement. For each sample, productive Simpson clonality was calculated as the square root of Simpson's diversity index across productive rearrangements. Drawn from immuneACCESS, this table holds only the in-frame rearrangements with V and J called that TCRdb kept. Clones are partly lost; checked studies trace under half to an unresolved V gene and leave the rest unexplained. Clone size and V and J calls were adopted from that table, with D and trimming inferred from the DNA. The sample yields around 200,000 clones; 80% to 85% were counted once. The biggest ten clones account for less than 5.5% of the sample.

This sample is part of a study of blood T cell repertoires in COVID-19 (dated by TCRdb to 2018 to 2020). Background on the whole study: The collaborator samples originated in the United States, Italy and Spain and spanned the acute and convalescent phases of COVID-19. The material from the prospective study consisted of cDNA or gDNA derived from T cells, B-cell-depleted T cells, or PBMCs. Sample metadata almost always included a de-identified subject ID, COVID-19 status, age in years and sex. Subjects who had been exposed to COVID-19, were actively infected with it, or had recovered from it provided the deeply sampled blood TCRbeta repertoires that made up the dataset. The repertoires were released in a freely available public database meant as a resource for research on the immune response to SARS-CoV-2. The samples were drawn from the first 160 participants of the ongoing ImmuneRACE study and from over 950 subjects provided by 6 global collaborators. HLA class I and class II types, where available, came from metadata supplied by the sample provider rather than from assay-based typing. Results and caveats for the whole study, not just this receptor: How much clinical and demographic metadata was included differed by source and by participant, and the metadata was provided uncurated.

The germline V gene sets CDR1 to SQVTM and CDR2 to ANQGSEA. Relative to germline, V is 1 base shorter and J is 6 bases shorter, with 6 bases between their ends. The CDR3, from cysteine to phenylalanine, totals 11 residues. Only the CDR3 DNA is retained, 33 bases long and in frame from the first base. Material: peripheral blood. In this chain, TRBV29-1 is recombined with TRBJ1-2; a confident D gene designation cannot be given. This receptor was taken from a man between 45 and 60 years old with active or convalescent COVID-19. The DNA reads as follows: TGCAGCGTTGAAGTGAGGGATGGCTACACCTTC. Protein translation: CSVEVRDGYTF.